This TCR beta chain was sequenced during a study of shared clonotypes between healthy human individuals. Study-level findings and limits: The study generally estimated greater richness for naive than memory subsets. A small donor pool kept down the genetic and exposure-history diversity that was represented. Rarefaction indicated that sorted-subset sequencing remained incomplete although depth was large.

Deletions cut 4 bases from V and 1 base from J, with 16 bases between. The CDR3 consists of 17 residues. Germline V gene data show CDR1 as MGHRA and CDR2 as YSYEKL. Concerning this clone itself: As yet, its antigen is unknown.

Clones were sequenced by immunoSEQ multiplex PCR, and TCRdb holds only the in-frame ones, with some missing. Seen here are approximately 500,000 clones, 95% to 97% observed once, and the top ten hold 0.055% to 0.075%. The origin of this receptor is a woman aged 25 to 39 in good health. The sample taken for sequencing was naive CD4+ T cells sorted from blood. Documented subset: CD45RA+ positively selected. V and J are TRBV4-1 and TRBJ1-4, with D possibly being TRBD1 (5 bases). CDR3: CASSPLRDGKTNEKLFF. The CDR3, as DNA: TGCGCCAGCAGCCCCCTACGGGACGGCAAAACTAATGAAAAACTGTTTTTT.